This note documents a single T cell receptor (beta chain) sequence. A junction end diverges from the germline sequence, so it may reflect a read error. The source of the sample is a study of Graves' ophthalmopathy and Graves' hyperthyroidism. Ophthalmopathy cases showed moderate-to-severe activity, scoring CAS ≥3 and NOSPECS ≥4, with duration under 3 months. RNA transcripts were the source from which TCR beta CDR3 regions were amplified. RT-PCR was first run with HTBI primers, then multiplex PCR in a second round. TCRdb reanalysed the multiplex PCR reads using MiXCR and keeps one entry per CDR3 protein. The sample shows 600,000 to 700,000 distinct CDR3 sequences, about 40% of them seen only once. Germline lookup yields CDR1 WSHSY and CDR2 SAAADI. The CDR3 has 15 residues.

V and J are TRBV10-2 and TRBJ2-7; 9 bases line up with TRBD1. Input material: peripheral blood. The origin of this receptor is an adult man with Graves' ophthalmopathy. CDR3 loop: CASSYRGTGSYEQYF. CDR3 sequence (DNA): TGTGCCAGCAGTTACAGAGGGACAGGGTCCTACGAGCAGTACTTC.